These 11 T cell receptor beta chains share one sample of origin, sequenced in a study of CD8 T cells in ankylosing spondylitis. These receptors are not linked to any known antigen. Overall study results and limits: Typical of ankylosing spondylitis blood, it appeared, was a TCR beta motif of eight highly homologous variants.

Each CDR3 protein is one row after TCRdb ran MiXCR on the 5' RACE reads. Of a few hundred thousand distinct CDR3 sequences listed, roughly 18% are singletons. Sequenced sample: blood, either unsorted or a sorted T cell fraction (not recorded which). Every receptor here comes from a male donor with ankylosing spondylitis.

This clonotype showed up just a few times. The chain joins TRBV6-2 or TRBV6-3 to TRBJ2-5, with D possibly TRBD2 on 5 matching bases. Germline V gene lookup returns CDR1 MNHEY and CDR2 SVGEGT. The CDR3 consists of 14 residues. V lost 2 bases and J 2 bases, leaving 9 bases between the germline ends. CDR3 loop: CASSYPGVQETQYF. The CDR3 nucleotides are TGTGCCAGCAGTTACCCCGGGGTTCAAGAGACCCAGTACTTC.

This rearrangement joins TRBV6-2 or TRBV6-3 to TRBJ1-1, with D hard to call. Trimming pared 0 bases from V and 0 bases from J, leaving 11 bases between. In germline, CDR1 is MNHEY, CDR2 SVGEGT. The CDR3 extends over 16 amino acids. Here the CDR3 DNA reads TGTGCCAGCAGTTACTCGATTCCGGGTATGAACACTGAAGCTTTCTTT. Residues: CASSYSIPGMNTEAFF.

This chain connects TRBV27 to TRBJ2-5; D ambiguous. Looked up from germline, CDR1 is MNHEY and CDR2 is SMNVEV (reference sequence). This CDR3 contains 14 residues. V was cut by 3 bases and J by 1 base, with 9 bases left in between. The CDR3 DNA is TGTGCCAGCAGTTTGGGAAGCGCCCAAGAGACCCAGTACTTC. Protein product: CASSLGSAQETQYF.

V gene TRBV20-1 combines with J gene TRBJ2-3, with D possibly being TRBD2 (6 bases). This CDR3 has 16 residues. V gave up 7 bases and J gave up 1 base, with 21 bases separating them. Per germline, CDR1 DFQATT and CDR2 SNEGSKA (reference sequence). The CDR3 sequence: CSEEGGASFGTDTQYF. The CDR3 DNA is TGCAGTGAGGAAGGCGGGGCCAGCTTTGGCACAGATACGCAGTATTTT.

The chain carries TRBV7-9 and TRBJ2-1; D is ambiguous. CDR3 size: 15 residues. Germline lookup yields CDR1 SEHNR and CDR2 FQNEAQ (reference sequence). The V and J ends lost 4 bases and 4 bases respectively, with 14 bases between them. The CDR3: CASSSTGLGYNEQFF. CDR3 DNA: TGTGCCAGCAGCTCCACTGGGTTAGGGTACAATGAGCAGTTCTTC.

The chain carries TRBV7-2 and TRBJ1-5, with 9 bases identical to TRBD1. CDR1 SGHTA and CDR2 FQGNSA come from the germline V gene. This CDR3 is 17 amino acids long. Unmatched junction bases numbered 12, after V lost 3 bases and J lost 6 bases. The CDR3 DNA follows: TGTGCCAGCAGCTTCCCCCCTGGACAGGGGACCGGTCAGCCCCAGCATTTT. This encodes CASSFPPGQGTGQPQHF.

V gene TRBV11-2 combines with J gene TRBJ2-7; TRBD2 matches 11 bases. The CDR3 is 16 residues long. The V segment lost 1 base and the J segment 2 bases; nucleotides outside the gene matches: 4. Germline CDR1 and CDR2: SGHAT and FQNNGV. The CDR3, as DNA: TGTGCCAGCAGCTTAGCCCCTAGCGGGGGGACCTACGAGCAGTACTTC. Translated: CASSLAPSGGTYEQYF.

This clonotype was seen a few times. The chain combines TRBV7-9 with TRBJ2-7; a possible D gene is TRBD1 (5 bases). V gave up 5 bases and J gave up 2 bases, with 10 bases separating them. Germline CDR1 is SEHNR and CDR2 is FQNEAQ (reference sequence). The CDR3 has 13 residues. CDR3 sequence reads: CASSGAGAYEQYF. The CDR3 DNA reads TGTGCCAGCAGCGGGGCTGGGGCCTACGAGCAGTACTTC.

The V call is TRBV12-3 or TRBV12-4, the J call TRBJ2-7; the match to TRBD1 covers 11 bases. The CDR3 sequence is 15 residues long. Trimming removed 5 bases from V and 4 bases from J; junction bases left unmatched: 7. CDR3 loop: CASSVGGQGVYEQYF. In DNA form, the CDR3 reads TGTGCCAGCAGTGTGGGGGGACAGGGGGTTTACGAGCAGTACTTC.

In this sample, this clonotype turned up a few times. The chain employs TRBV6-1 and TRBJ1-6; tentatively, D is TRBD1 (5 bases). The V end lost 5 bases, the J end lost 8 bases, and 16 bases lay between the germline ends. This CDR3 is 15 amino acids long. Germline CDR1 reads MNHNS; CDR2 reads SASEGT. The CDR3 here is CASSPMLGGDSPLHF. The CDR3 nucleotides read TGTGCCAGCAGTCCCATGTTGGGGGGGGATTCACCCCTCCACTTT.

The chain uses TRBV12-3 or TRBV12-4 and TRBJ1-5; tentatively, D is TRBD1 (5 bases). V was trimmed by 3 bases and J by 2 bases, leaving 14 bases between them. This CDR3 has 16 amino acids. CDR3 in amino acids: CASSFRDPAGNQPQHF. The CDR3 nucleotides read TGTGCCAGCAGTTTCCGGGACCCGGCGGGCAATCAGCCCCAGCATTTT.